The entry below describes one T cell receptor beta chain. Its antigen is unidentified. V shed 6 bases and J 3 bases; nucleotides not matched to a gene: 5. CDR1 and CDR2 (germline): SNHLY, FYNNEI. The CDR3 spans 14 residues. These data come from a study of shared clonotypes between healthy human individuals. Study outcomes and limitations: Specimens sampled were limited to blood, with tissue repertoires likely differing.

Negatively enriched CD4+ T cells were divided by CD45RA into naive and memory. Profiling relied on immunoSEQ multiplex PCR, and the TCRdb table lists in-frame clones only, not all of them. The sample contains fewer than 1.6 million clones, 98% of which appear only once. The chain uses TRBV2 and TRBJ2-5; TRBD1 aligns across 9 bases. This TCR derives from a man younger than 45 in good health. The sequencing input was naive CD4+ T cells sorted from blood. Subset: CD45RA+ positively selected. The CDR3 protein is CASSPGTGKETQYF. The CDR3 DNA follows: TGTGCCAGCAGCCCCGGGACAGGGAAAGAGACCCAGTACTTC.